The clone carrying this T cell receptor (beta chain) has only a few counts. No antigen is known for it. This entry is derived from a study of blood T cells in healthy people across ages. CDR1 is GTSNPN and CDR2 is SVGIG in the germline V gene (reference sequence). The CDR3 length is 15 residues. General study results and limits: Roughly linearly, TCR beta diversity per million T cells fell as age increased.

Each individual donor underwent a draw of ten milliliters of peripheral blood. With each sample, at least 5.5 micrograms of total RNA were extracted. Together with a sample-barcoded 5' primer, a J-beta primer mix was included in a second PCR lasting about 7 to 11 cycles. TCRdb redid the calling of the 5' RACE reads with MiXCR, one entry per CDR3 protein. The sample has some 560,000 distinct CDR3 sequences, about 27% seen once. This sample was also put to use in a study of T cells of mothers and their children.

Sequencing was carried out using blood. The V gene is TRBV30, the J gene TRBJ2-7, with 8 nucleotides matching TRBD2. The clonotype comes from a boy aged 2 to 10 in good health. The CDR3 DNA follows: TGTGTCGGGCGGGGGGTAGGGACTAGTTCTCACGAGCAGTACTTC. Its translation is CVGRGVGTSSHEQYF.